One and the same sample provided the 14 T cell receptor beta chains below, sequenced in a study of prognosis after radiotherapy for stage I lung cancer. Two-round multiplex PCR amplified TCR beta CDR3 from genomic DNA. The use of primers specific to each TRBV and TRBJ gene characterized first-round PCR. TCRdb passed the multiplex PCR reads through MiXCR, listing each CDR3 protein once. This table holds about 36,000 distinct CDR3 sequences, 30% to 35% found once. The input for sequencing was PBMCs, taken before or after stereotactic body radiation therapy (not recorded which). The source is a donor older than 45 with non-small cell lung cancer.

This clonotype was seen at least ten times. The chain has TRBV9 and TRBJ2-6, with D perhaps given as TRBD1 or TRBD2 (6 bases each). CDR3 length equals 17 residues. The germline CDR1 and CDR2 sequences are SGDLS and YYNGEE. V lost 4 bases and J lost 1, with 15 bases in between. The CDR3 nucleotides read TGTGCCAGCAGCCCCCGTGGAGGGGGTTCTGGGGCCAACGTCCTGACTTTC. Its protein is CASSPRGGGSGANVLTF.

This clonotype was detected many times. With a much larger clone just one base away, this may be a read error. The CDR3 sequence is CASSLTGSTGELSF. Written as DNA, the CDR3 is TGTGCCAGCAGCTTAACAGGGTCAACCGGGGAGCTGTCTTTT. The chain has TRBV11-3 and TRBJ2-2; the D gene is possibly TRBD1 (6 bases). CDR1 SGHNT and CDR2 YENEEA come from the germline V gene. This CDR3 has 14 residues. Filled out from reference TRBV11-3 and TRBJ2-2, the complete variable domain reads EAGVVQSPRYKIIEKKQPVAFWCNPISGHNTLYWYLQNLGQGPELLIRYENEEAVDDSQLPKDRFSAERLKGVDSTLKIQPAELGDSAVYLCASSLTGSTGELSFGEGSRLTVL.

Notes on this clonotype: This likely traces to a read error, being one base from a far larger clone. This chain joins TRBV27 and TRBJ2-3, with 12 positions matching TRBD2. With 6 bases clipped from V and 2 bases from J, the junction kept 6 bases outside the gene matches. CDR3 size: 16 residues. Germline CDR1 and CDR2: MNHEY and SMNVEV (reference sequence). CDR3 in DNA: TGTGCCAGCAGCTCAGGACTAGCGGGGTTCACAGATACGCAGTATTTT. Translation: CASSSGLAGFTDTQYF.

Ten or more counts support this clonotype. The chain employs TRBV19 and TRBJ1-1; a possible D gene is TRBD1 (6 bases). The CDR3 sequence is 16 residues long. The germline V gene has CDR1 LNHDA and CDR2 SQIVND (reference sequence). Trimming took 7 bases from V and 1 from J, leaving 19 bases between them. The CDR3 nucleotides are TGTGCCAGTACCGAGGGGGGGGGCTTCAGGAACACTGAAGCTTTCTTT. This gives the protein CASTEGGGFRNTEAFF.

The chain has TRBV28 and TRBJ2-7; 9 bases align to TRBD2. The CDR3 is 14 residues long. Germline V lookup: CDR1 MDHEN, CDR2 SYDVKM. Trimming removed 7 bases from V and 1 base from J; junction bases left unmatched: 5. DNA of the CDR3: TGTGCCAGCATCCCTAGCGGGGCTTCCTACGAGCAGTACTTC. Translating gives CASIPSGASYEQYF.

This clonotype was counted at least ten times. This chain links TRBV2 with TRBJ2-2; D is unclear. The ends were cut back, 6 bases at V and 3 bases at J, with 11 bases in the middle. The V gene's germline CDR1 is SNHLY and CDR2 FYNNEI. The CDR3 totals 14 residues. CDR3 in DNA: TGTGCCAGCAGGGCCATCCTCGACACCGGGGAGCTGTTTTTT. It yields the protein CASRAILDTGELFF. The full variable domain, in which reference TRBV2 and TRBJ2-2 provide the parts outside the CDR3, is EPEVTQTPSHQVTQMGQEVILRCVPISNHLYFYWYRQILGQKVEFLVSFYNNEISEKSEIFDDQFSVERPDGSNFTLKIRSTKLEDSAMYFCASRAILDTGELFFGEGSRLTVL.

The sample holds many counts of this clonotype. This chain connects TRBV15 to TRBJ1-1, with no clear D. This CDR3 has 12 residues. V was clipped by 1 base and J by 6 bases, with 6 bases between them. The germline V gene encodes CDR1 LNHNV and CDR2 YYDKDF (reference sequence). The CDR3 protein is CATSRGTSEAFF. CDR3 nucleotides: TGTGCCACCAGCAGAGGGACTTCTGAAGCTTTCTTT.

With regard to this clonotype: Because the CDR3 is missing its conserved closing phenylalanine or tryptophan, this is likely a read error. This chain joins TRBV7-2 and TRBJ2-3; D is ambiguous. V lost 4 bases, J lost 6 bases, and 11 bases lay in between. There are 13 residues in the CDR3. In germline, CDR1 is SGHTA, CDR2 FQGNSA. As DNA, the CDR3 is TGTGCCAGCAGCTCCGCTATTTCGGATACGCAGTATCTT. Its protein product is CASSSAISDTQYL.

This clonotype was counted many times. The chain has TRBV6-1 and TRBJ1-4; D unresolved. Trimming cost V 8 bases and J 8 bases, with 15 bases left between them. This CDR3 is 13 amino acids long. Germline assignment: CDR1 MNHNS and CDR2 SASEGT. As DNA, the CDR3 is TGTGCCAGCCAACGGGAAATTTTGGAAAAACTGTTTTTT. Translation gives CASQREILEKLFF.

Regarding this clonotype: Since a far larger clone is one base different, this is likely a read error. The genes are TRBV6-9 and TRBJ2-2, with a tentative D call TRBD1 (6 bases). Per germline, CDR1 MNHGY and CDR2 SVAAGI. The length of the CDR3 is 15 residues. DNA of the CDR3: TGTGCCAGCAGTCCAAGACAGGAAGCCACCGGGGAGCTGGTTTTT. Translating gives CASSPRQEATGELVF.

About this clonotype: This CDR3 fails to terminate in the conserved phenylalanine or tryptophan, so it likely reflects a read error. The chain is built from TRBV25-1 and TRBJ1-1; 8 bases fit TRBD1. The V segment lost 5 bases and the J segment 0 bases; nucleotides outside the gene matches: 8. The CDR3 extends over 16 amino acids. Germline assignment: CDR1 MGHDK and CDR2 SYGVNS. CDR3 bases: TGTGCCAGCAGTTCCATGACAGGGGCGTTGAACACTGAAGCTTTCTCT. It is translated as CASSSMTGALNTEAFS.

The sample holds many counts of this clonotype. The chain combines TRBV10-3 with TRBJ1-1, with TRBD1 identical over 8 bases. V lost 2 bases and J lost 5; bases outside the gene matches: 7. The CDR3 runs to 15 residues. Germline V CDR1 and CDR2: ENHRY, SYGVKD. The CDR3 region is CAISEAQGVRTEAFF. CDR3 sequence (DNA): TGTGCCATCAGTGAGGCACAGGGGGTACGGACTGAAGCTTTCTTT.

This clonotype was observed many times. The J gene is TRBJ2-5, the V gene TRBV24-1; 9 bases are shared with TRBD1. This CDR3 spans 15 amino acids. V gave up 3 bases and J gave up 5 bases; unmatched junction bases: 6. Germline CDR1 KGHDR, CDR2 SFDVKD. CDR3 in DNA: TGTGCCACCAGTGATGGCGGACAGGGGCGGGAGACCCAGTACTTC. The encoded protein is CATSDGGQGRETQYF.

This clonotype has a count of ten or more. The V call is TRBV2, the J call TRBJ1-1; 7 bases agree with TRBD1. The germline V gene encodes CDR1 SNHLY and CDR2 FYNNEI. Trimming cost V 5 bases and J 4 bases; bases outside gene matches: 7. This CDR3 is built from 14 residues. The CDR3 spells CASSKQGRGTEAFF. The CDR3 region has the DNA TGTGCCAGCAGTAAACAGGGGAGAGGCACTGAAGCTTTCTTT.